Presented here are 7 T cell receptor beta chains from one specimen sequenced in a study of T cells in localized non-small cell lung cancer. TCRdb's copy holds only in-frame clones and misses some; the assay was immunoSEQ multiplex PCR. The sample lists a few hundred clones, approximately 38% occurring once. The source material was lung tumor tissue, sampled before any cancer treatment. The receptors come from an older female donor with stage I lung adenocarcinoma.

This clone was counted only a few times. The J gene is TRBJ2-3, the V gene TRBV6-8; 12 nucleotides match TRBD2. Germline assignment: CDR1 MNHGY and CDR2 SAAAGT. Losses at the gene ends were 6 bases for V and 6 bases for J; bases not matched to a gene: 4. The CDR3 runs 14 residues. The CDR3 loop is CASRTSGSGDTQYF. The CDR3 DNA reads as TGTGCCAGCAGGACTAGCGGGAGTGGGGATACGCAGTATTTT.

V gene TRBV29-1 combines with J gene TRBJ2-1, with D perhaps matching TRBD1 (7 bases). This CDR3 spans 13 amino acids. Germline loops: CDR1 SQVTM, CDR2 ANQGSEA. Written as DNA, the CDR3 is TGCAGAGTCAGGGGGGTCAATGATAATGAGCAGTTCTTC. Translating it yields CRVRGVNDNEQFF.

This clone has only a few counts. V usage is TRBV6-8 and J usage is TRBJ2-1, with D maybe TRBD2 (6 bases). This CDR3 is 16 amino acids long. Germline CDR1 and CDR2: MNHGY and SAAAGT. Trimming shortened V by 2 bases and J by 6 bases, and 17 bases separated the two germline ends. The CDR3 DNA is TGTGCCAGCAGTTACAGCCGGGGGACGGGCGTCAATGAGCAGTTCTTC. It codes for CASSYSRGTGVNEQFF.

The genes are TRBV6-9 and TRBJ2-3; D call uncertain. V gave up 3 bases and J gave up 6 bases, with 4 bases separating them. Germline values: CDR1 MNHGY, CDR2 SVAAGI. The CDR3 totals 11 residues. Written as DNA, the CDR3 is TGTGCCAGCAGTTACAGGGATACGCAGTATTTT. It encodes CASSYRDTQYF.

This clone was detected only a few times. CDR3: CASSQFIAGPNTGELFF. As DNA, the CDR3 is TGTGCCAGCAGTCAATTCATCGCGGGGCCGAACACCGGGGAGCTGTTTTTT. This chain connects TRBV6-8 to TRBJ2-2; tentative D call: TRBD2 (6 bases). Trimming took 5 bases from V and 0 from J, leaving 16 bases between them. The CDR3 totals 17 residues. Germline lookup yields CDR1 MNHGY and CDR2 SAAAGT.

This clone was observed a handful of times. CDR3 residues: CASSFGLAGDEQFF. The CDR3 DNA follows: TGTGCCAGCAGTTTCGGGCTAGCGGGTGACGAGCAGTTCTTC. This sequence joins TRBV6-8 and TRBJ2-1; 8 bases are shared with TRBD2. V trimming: 4 bases; J trimming: 10 bases; junction bases outside the gene matches: 9. CDR3 length: 14 amino acids. Germline values: CDR1 MNHGY, CDR2 SAAAGT.

This clone was detected a few times. The chain recombines TRBV18 with TRBJ2-3; D may correspond to TRBD1 or TRBD2 (5 bases each). The germline V gene encodes CDR1 KGHSH and CDR2 LQKENI. The germline V and J ends were trimmed by 4 bases and 4 bases, with 15 bases remaining between them. The CDR3 totals 15 residues. The CDR3 nucleotides are TGTGCCAGCTCACTCGGACCGGGGCGGCCAGATACGCAGTATTTT. Amino acid sequence: CASSLGPGRPDTQYF.